Below are 18 T cell receptor beta chains sequenced from a single sample in a study of T cell responses to AZD1222 COVID-19 vaccine (dated by TCRdb to about 2021). The receptor library was made with the immunoSEQ multiplex PCR assay. Here the immuneACCESS table is served through TCRdb, limited to in-frame sequences with V and J called. Missing clones are a known gap in these copies; in checked studies unresolved V genes cover under half, and the rest lacks a known reason. The sample records 68,000 or so clones, about nine tenths of which are singletons. Together, the top ten hold about 8.2% of the sample. In the paper's terms, the time point label means: baseline before first vaccination. The sequencing here drew on peripheral blood, taken on day 0 of AZD1222 vaccination. Source of these receptors: an adult in good health.

This clone was seen more than once but under ten times. The V and J genes are TRBV18 and TRBJ2-5; TRBD2 matches 14 bases. The J segment lost 9 bases and the V segment lost 3 bases, leaving 6 bases of the junction unmatched. Looked up from germline, CDR1 is KGHSH and CDR2 is LQKENI. The CDR3 spans 15 residues. The CDR3 is CASSPGTSGSRAQYF. In nucleotides, the CDR3 is TGTGCCAGCTCACCGGGGACTAGCGGGAGTAGGGCCCAGTACTTC.

V gene TRBV5-1 combines with J gene TRBJ2-3, with 11 bases identical to TRBD2. Looked up from germline, CDR1 is SGHRS and CDR2 is YFSETQ. The CDR3 contains 17 residues. Trimming cost V 4 bases and J 3 bases; bases outside gene matches: 10. The CDR3 DNA reads as TGCGCCAGCAGCGGACCCGGACTAGCGGGTCCTACAGATACGCAGTATTTT. This translates into CASSGPGLAGPTDTQYF.

Points on this clone: The junction shows a germline mismatch at one end, possibly a read error. The sample carries other DNA sequences with the same CDR3. The chain is built from TRBV20-1 and TRBJ2-7; D not resolved. Germline V gene sequence: CDR1 DFQATT, CDR2 SNEGSKA (reference sequence). The CDR3 length is 11 residues. CDR3 residues: CSARDSYEQYF. DNA of the CDR3: TGCAGTGCGAGAGACTCGTACGAGCAGTACTTC.

This clone was seen just once. The chain combines TRBV24-1 with TRBJ2-1, with TRBD2 identical over 16 bases. This CDR3 spans 18 amino acids. CDR1 and CDR2 from the germline V gene are KGHDR and SFDVKD. J was trimmed by 2 bases and V by 6 bases; bases with no gene match: 6. The CDR3 nucleotides read TGTGCCACCAGTCGGGGACTAGCGGGAGGGCCCACCTACAATGAGCAGTTCTTC. This codes for CATSRGLAGGPTYNEQFF.

This chain links TRBV7-3 with TRBJ2-4; tentative D call: TRBD2 (5 bases). The ends were cut back, 1 base at V and 8 bases at J, with 9 bases in the middle. The germline V gene has CDR1 SGHTA and CDR2 FQGTGA. The length of the CDR3 is 13 residues. The CDR3 loop is CASSLMGEDIQYF. The CDR3 DNA reads as TGTGCCAGCAGCTTAATGGGAGAGGACATTCAGTACTTC.

The chain has TRBV6-5 and TRBJ1-2; D not resolved. The germline V gene encodes CDR1 MNHEY and CDR2 SVGAGI. Trimming cost V 11 bases and J 4 bases, with 14 bases left between them. The CDR3 length is 12 residues. The DNA of the CDR3 is TGTGCCGCCGGCGGGCAGGTCTATGGCTACACCTTC. Protein product: CAAGGQVYGYTF.

This chain uses TRBV2 with TRBJ1-2, with D possibly matching TRBD1 (5 bases). This CDR3 is 15 amino acids long. CDR1 SNHLY and CDR2 FYNNEI come from the germline V gene. V was shortened by 2 bases and J by 2 bases, with 12 bases between the two germline ends. The CDR3 protein is CASSELRGPNYGYTF. The CDR3 bases are TGTGCCAGCAGTGAACTGCGGGGACCGAACTATGGCTACACCTTC.

The CDR3 sequence is CASSFRSGRASEQFF. CDR3 DNA: TGTGCCAGCAGCTTTCGTAGCGGGAGGGCCTCTGAGCAGTTCTTC. The chain uses TRBV5-4 and TRBJ2-1, with 11 bases aligning to TRBD2. The CDR3 sequence is 15 residues long. The V gene end was trimmed by 2 bases and the J gene end by 9 bases; junction bases not matched to a gene: 7. Per germline, CDR1 SGHNT and CDR2 YYREEE (reference sequence).

V is TRBV18 and J is TRBJ1-3; possibly TRBD1 for D (5 bases). The V gene's germline CDR1 is KGHSH and CDR2 LQKENI. V was pared by 3 bases and J by 2 bases, with 11 bases between. The CDR3 length is 15 residues. The CDR3 reads CASSPAGNAGNTIYF. CDR3 sequence (DNA): TGTGCCAGCTCACCGGCAGGGAACGCTGGAAACACCATATATTTT.

The table lists this clone with a few counts. The V call is TRBV10-1, the J call TRBJ1-6; D not resolved. The CDR3 totals 10 residues. The V gene lost 7 bases and the J gene lost 7 bases, with 2 bases spanning the gap. Germline loops: CDR1 WNHNN, CDR2 SYGVQD (reference sequence). The CDR3 is CASTNSPLHF. The CDR3, as DNA: TGCGCCAGCACAAATTCACCCCTCCACTTT.

The chain has TRBV24-1 and TRBJ2-7; the D is unclear. The V gene's germline CDR1 is KGHDR and CDR2 SFDVKD. The CDR3 consists of 12 residues. V gave up 2 bases and J gave up 3 bases, with 4 bases separating them. The CDR3 coding sequence is TGTGCCACCAGTGATTCGTTCTACGAGCAGTACTTC. Its translation: CATSDSFYEQYF.

J is TRBJ1-1 and V is TRBV4-1; 7 bases agree with TRBD1. Germline V gene sequence: CDR1 MGHRA, CDR2 YSYEKL. CDR3 size: 15 residues. Trimming removed 3 bases from V and 4 bases from J; junction bases left unmatched: 8. The CDR3 here is CASSQFDRAATEAFF. CDR3 nucleotides: TGCGCCAGCAGCCAGTTCGACAGGGCGGCCACTGAAGCTTTCTTT.

This sequence joins TRBV30 and TRBJ1-1; D is unresolved. The CDR3 contains 12 residues. The germline V gene has CDR1 GTSNPN and CDR2 SVGIG (reference sequence). Between the trimmed V and J ends, which lost 0 bases and 4 bases, there was a span of 6 bases. The CDR3 is CAWSVSFTEAFF. In DNA form, the CDR3 reads TGTGCCTGGAGTGTGTCGTTCACTGAAGCTTTCTTT.

Details on this clone: At the DNA level, this CDR3 is encoded by other sequences in the same sample as well. V usage is TRBV20-1 and J usage is TRBJ2-7; D remains ambiguous. V dropped 5 bases and J dropped 4 bases, with 9 bases sitting between them. This CDR3 is 11 amino acids long. CDR1 is DFQATT and CDR2 is SNEGSKA in the germline V gene (reference sequence). CDR3 nucleotide sequence: TGCAGTGCTCGAAGGGATTACGAGCAGTACTTC. Protein: CSARRDYEQYF.

This clone was seen a few times. The V call is TRBV6-6, the J call TRBJ2-1; D could derive from TRBD1 or TRBD2 (5 bases each). CDR1 and CDR2 (germline): MNHNY, SVGAGI (reference sequence). The CDR3 runs 13 residues. Trimming took off 5 bases at V and 3 bases at J, with 8 bases between the two ends. CDR3 bases: TGTGCCAGCAGTGGGGACGACTACAATGAGCAGTTCTTC. The encoded protein is CASSGDDYNEQFF.

The chain recombines TRBV11-3 with TRBJ2-5, with TRBD2 identical over 13 bases. The CDR3 is 15 residues long. Trimming at V came to 5 bases and at J to 5 bases, leaving 5 bases not matched to a gene. Looked up from germline, CDR1 is SGHNT and CDR2 is YENEEA. As DNA, the CDR3 is TGTGCCAGCAGCCATGGACTAGCGGGAGTGGAGACCCAGTACTTC. Protein sequence: CASSHGLAGVETQYF.

The CDR3 spells CASSSVQGFYGYTF. The CDR3 region has the DNA TGTGCCAGCAGCTCCGTCCAGGGGTTCTATGGCTACACCTTC. The V and J genes are TRBV11-2 and TRBJ1-2; TRBD1 might be the D (6 bases). This CDR3 is 14 amino acids long. Germline-derived CDR1 and CDR2 are SGHAT and FQNNGV. V dropped 4 bases and J dropped 4 bases, with 13 bases sitting between them.

This clone was recorded only once. V gene TRBV27 combines with J gene TRBJ1-5; D ambiguous. The ends were cut back, 0 bases at V and 3 bases at J, with 3 bases in the middle. The CDR3 sequence is 13 residues long. Germline V lookup: CDR1 MNHEY, CDR2 SMNVEV (reference sequence). The CDR3 nucleotides read TGTGCCAGCAGTTTATCGATCAATCAGCCCCAGCATTTT. Its translation: CASSLSINQPQHF.